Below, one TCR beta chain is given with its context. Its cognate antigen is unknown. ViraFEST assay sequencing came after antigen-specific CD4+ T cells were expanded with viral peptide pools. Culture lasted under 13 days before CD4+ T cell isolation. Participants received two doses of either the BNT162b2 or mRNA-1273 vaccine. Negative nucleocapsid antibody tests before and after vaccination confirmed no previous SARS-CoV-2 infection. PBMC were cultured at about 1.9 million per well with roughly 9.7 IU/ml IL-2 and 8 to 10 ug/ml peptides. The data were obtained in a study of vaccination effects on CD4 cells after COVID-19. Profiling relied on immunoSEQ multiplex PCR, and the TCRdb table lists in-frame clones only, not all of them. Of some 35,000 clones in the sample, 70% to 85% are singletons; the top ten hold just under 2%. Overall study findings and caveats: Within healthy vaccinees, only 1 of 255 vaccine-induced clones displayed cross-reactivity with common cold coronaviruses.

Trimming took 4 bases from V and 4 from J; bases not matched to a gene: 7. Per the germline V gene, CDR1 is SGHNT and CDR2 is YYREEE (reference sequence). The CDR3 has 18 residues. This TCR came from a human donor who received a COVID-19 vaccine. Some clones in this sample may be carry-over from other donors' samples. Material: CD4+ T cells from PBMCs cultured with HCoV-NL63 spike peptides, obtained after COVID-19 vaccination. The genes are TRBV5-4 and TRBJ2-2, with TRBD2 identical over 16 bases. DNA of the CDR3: TGTGCCAGCAGCCTCGGGACTAGCGGGGGGGCTCCCACCGGGGAGCTGTTTTTT. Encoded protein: CASSLGTSGGAPTGELFF.